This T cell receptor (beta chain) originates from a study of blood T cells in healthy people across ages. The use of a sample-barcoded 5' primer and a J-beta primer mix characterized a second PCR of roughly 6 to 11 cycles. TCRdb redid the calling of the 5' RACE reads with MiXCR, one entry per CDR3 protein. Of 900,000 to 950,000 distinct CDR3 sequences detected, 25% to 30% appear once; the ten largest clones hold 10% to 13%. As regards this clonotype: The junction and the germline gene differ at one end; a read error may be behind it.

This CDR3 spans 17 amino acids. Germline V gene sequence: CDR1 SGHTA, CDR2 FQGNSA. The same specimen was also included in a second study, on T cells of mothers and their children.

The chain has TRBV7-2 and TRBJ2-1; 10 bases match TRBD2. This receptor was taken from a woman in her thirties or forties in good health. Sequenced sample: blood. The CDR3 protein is CASSVAGGLSSYNEQFF. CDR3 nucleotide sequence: TGTGCCAGCAGCGTAGCGGGGGGTCTGAGCTCCTACAATGAGCAGTTCTTC.